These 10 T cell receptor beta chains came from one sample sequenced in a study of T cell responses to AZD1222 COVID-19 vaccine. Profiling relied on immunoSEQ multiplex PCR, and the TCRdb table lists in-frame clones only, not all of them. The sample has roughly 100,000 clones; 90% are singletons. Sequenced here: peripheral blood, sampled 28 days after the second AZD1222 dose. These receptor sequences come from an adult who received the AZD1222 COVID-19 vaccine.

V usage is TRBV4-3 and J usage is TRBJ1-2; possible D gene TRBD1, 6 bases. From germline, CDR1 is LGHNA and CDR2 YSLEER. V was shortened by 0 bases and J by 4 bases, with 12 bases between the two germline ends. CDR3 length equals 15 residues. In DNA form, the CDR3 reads TGCGCCAGCAGCCAAGACCGACAGGCGCCCTATGGCTACACCTTC. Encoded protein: CASSQDRQAPYGYTF.

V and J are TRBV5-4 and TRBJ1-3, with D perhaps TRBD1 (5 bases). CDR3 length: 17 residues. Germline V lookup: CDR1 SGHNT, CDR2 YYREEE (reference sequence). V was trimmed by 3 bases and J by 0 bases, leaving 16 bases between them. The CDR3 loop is CASSSGGDSASGNTIYF. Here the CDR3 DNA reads TGTGCCAGCAGCTCGGGGGGGGACTCGGCCTCTGGAAACACCATATATTTT.

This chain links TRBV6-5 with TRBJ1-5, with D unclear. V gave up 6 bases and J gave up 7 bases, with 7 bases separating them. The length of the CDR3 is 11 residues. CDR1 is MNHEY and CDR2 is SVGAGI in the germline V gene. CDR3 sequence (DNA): TGTGCCAGCAGCCGCGGCCAGCCCCAGCATTTT. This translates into CASSRGQPQHF.

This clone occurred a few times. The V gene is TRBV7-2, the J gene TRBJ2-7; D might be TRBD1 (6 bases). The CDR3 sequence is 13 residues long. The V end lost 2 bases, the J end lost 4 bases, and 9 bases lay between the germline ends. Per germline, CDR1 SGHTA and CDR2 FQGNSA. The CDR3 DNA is TGTGCCAGCAGCTTAACTGGACAGTACGAGCAGTACTTC. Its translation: CASSLTGQYEQYF.

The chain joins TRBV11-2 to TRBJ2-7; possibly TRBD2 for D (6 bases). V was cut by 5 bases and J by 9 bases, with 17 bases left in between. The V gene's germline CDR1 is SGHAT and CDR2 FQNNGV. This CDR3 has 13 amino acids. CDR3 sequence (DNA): TGTGCCAGCAGCCCTGGGACTCTCTCGGTGCAGTACTTC. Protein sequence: CASSPGTLSVQYF.

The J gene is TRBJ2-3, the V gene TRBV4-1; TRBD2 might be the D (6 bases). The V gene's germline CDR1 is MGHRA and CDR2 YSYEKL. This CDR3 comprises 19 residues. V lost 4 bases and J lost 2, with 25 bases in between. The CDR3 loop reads CASSPTRVSGTNPTDTQYF. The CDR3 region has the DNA TGCGCCAGCAGCCCAACCAGAGTTAGCGGAACTAACCCCACAGATACGCAGTATTTT.

Written as DNA, the CDR3 is TGTGCCACGGGGATACTCGGGACAGGGGGCAATGAGCAGTTCTTC. Translated: CATGILGTGGNEQFF. This chain joins TRBV24-1 and TRBJ2-1; 11 positions agree with TRBD1. V lost 10 bases and J lost 6; bases outside the gene matches: 10. The CDR3 runs to 15 residues. Germline values: CDR1 KGHDR, CDR2 SFDVKD.

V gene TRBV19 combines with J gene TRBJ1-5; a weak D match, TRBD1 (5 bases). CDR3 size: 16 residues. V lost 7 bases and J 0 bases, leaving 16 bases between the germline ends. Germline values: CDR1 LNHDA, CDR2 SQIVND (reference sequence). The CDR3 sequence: CASNIGAIHSNQPQHF. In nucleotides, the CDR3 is TGTGCCAGTAATATCGGGGCTATTCATAGCAATCAGCCCCAGCATTTT.

CDR3 DNA sequence: TGTGCCAGCAGCCCCACCGCGGGGGAGACCCAGTACTTC. Residues: CASSPTAGETQYF. This sequence joins TRBV9 and TRBJ2-5; possibly TRBD2 for D (6 bases). V lost 4 bases, J lost 5 bases, and 12 bases lay in between. This CDR3 is 13 amino acids long. CDR1 SGDLS and CDR2 YYNGEE come from the germline V gene.

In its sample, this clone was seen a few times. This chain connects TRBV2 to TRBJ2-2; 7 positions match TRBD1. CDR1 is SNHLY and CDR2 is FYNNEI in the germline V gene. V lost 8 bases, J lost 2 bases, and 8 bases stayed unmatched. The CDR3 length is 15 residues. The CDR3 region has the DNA TGTGCCAGCCTTCGAGGGGGCATTAACACCGGGGAGCTGTTTTTT. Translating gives CASLRGGINTGELFF.